These T cell receptor beta chains were read from a single sample in a study of blood T cell repertoires in COVID-19. Repertoires were generated with immunoSEQ multiplex PCR, while TCRdb's copy carries only in-frame clones and drops some. This table holds about 80,000 clones, about 85% found once. Sequencing used peripheral blood. The receptors were sampled from a human donor in a cohort sampled during active COVID-19. Each CDR3 is given with its conserved first and last residue. The order of the fields is J gene, V gene, D gene, clone size, CDR3 DNA, CDR3 protein. D genes are given only for firm matches. Size is stated for part of the rows, as once, few or many counts, or as a class when the clone is expanded.

>TRBJ1-6|TRBV28|.|few
TGTGCCAGCAGTCCCCCCCGAGGCGGCGGTTCACCCCTCCACTTT
CASSPPRGGGSPLHF
>TRBJ2-1|TRBV9|.|.
TGTGCCAGCAGCGCCCCTTATGGGGGAACAGGGTCCTACAATGAGCAGTTCTTC
CASSAPYGGTGSYNEQFF
>TRBJ2-3|TRBV12-3/TRBV12-4|TRBD2|.
TGTGCCAACACCGGGGGGTTAGGGGATACGCAGTATTTT
CANTGGLGDTQYF
>TRBJ1-1|TRBV6-6|TRBD1|once
TGTGCCAGCAGGGACAGGGTGAACACTGAAGCTTTCTTT
CASRDRVNTEAFF
>TRBJ1-1|TRBV9|.|.
TGTGCCAGCAGCGTAGGTGAGACTGAAGCTTTCTTT
CASSVGETEAFF
>TRBJ2-5|TRBV9|.|.
TGTGCCAGCAGCGTAGTAGGAAGAGGGAACCAAGAGACCCAGTACTTC
CASSVVGRGNQETQYF
>TRBJ1-1|TRBV28|TRBD1|.
TGTGCCAGCAGTTTTACAGGGGGCAGGAACGAAGCTTTCTTT
CASSFTGGRNEAFF
>TRBJ1-1|TRBV30|.|few
TGTGCCGGAACCTCGGGCACTGAAGCTTTCTTT
CAGTSGTEAFF
>TRBJ2-1|TRBV13|TRBD1|.
TGTGCCAGCAGCCGACAGGGGGACAGGGCTGGGGATGGTGAGCAGTTCTTC
CASSRQGDRAGDGEQFF
>TRBJ2-1|TRBV19|TRBD2|.
TGTGCCAGTAGTCGATCTAGCGGGGGGAATTACAATGAGCGGTTCTTC
CASSRSSGGNYNERFF
>TRBJ2-7|TRBV21-1|.|.
TGTGCCAGCAGCGCTACCGGGACTAGCGATTACGAGCAGTACTTC
CASSATGTSDYEQYF
>TRBJ2-2|TRBV5-1|.|.
TGCGCCAGCAGCTGGACAGCTTCCACCGGGGAGCTGTTTTTT
CASSWTASTGELFF
>TRBJ2-3|TRBV18|.|.
TGTGCCAGCTCACCGTTGGAGAGCACAGATACGCAGTATTTT
CASSPLESTDTQYF
>TRBJ2-7|TRBV7-7|TRBD2|.
TGTGCCAGCAGCTTGGCCCGAGTAGCGGGGCCCCCCTACGAGCAGTACTTC
CASSLARVAGPPYEQYF
>TRBJ2-7|TRBV18|.|.
TGTGCCAGCTCACCCGTGAGCTACGAGCAGTACTTC
CASSPVSYEQYF
>TRBJ1-6|TRBV19|TRBD1|.
TGTGCCAGTAGTACGACAGGGGGAGGATCACCCCTCCACTTT
CASSTTGGGSPLHF
>TRBJ2-3|TRBV6-4|TRBD2|.
TGTGCCAGAGGCAATAGCGGGGCTTTGACAGATACGCAGTATTTT
CARGNSGALTDTQYF
>TRBJ2-2|TRBV10-1|.|few
TGCGCCAGCAGCCGGGGAGGCACCGGGGAGCTGTTTTTT
CASSRGGTGELFF
>TRBJ2-7|TRBV19|TRBD2|.
TGTGCCAGTAGTCCCGGGACTAAATACGAGCAGTACTTC
CASSPGTKYEQYF
>TRBJ1-5|TRBV15|.|.
TGTGCCACCAGCAGAGGAGGCAGGGGATCCCATCAGCCCCAGCATTTT
CATSRGGRGSHQPQHF
>TRBJ1-3|TRBV28|.|.
TGTGCCAGCAGTTCCCCCCGTTTGTTACTGGGAAACACCATATATTTT
CASSSPRLLLGNTIYF
>TRBJ1-5|TRBV19|.|.
TGTGCCAGTAGTATCACTGGTTGGGCAGCTAATCAGCCCCAGCATTTT
CASSITGWAANQPQHF
>TRBJ2-3|TRBV27|.|.
TGTGCCAGCAGAACTAGCACAGATACGCAGTATTTT
CASRTSTDTQYF
>TRBJ2-5|TRBV7-9|TRBD2|.
TGTGCCAGCAGCTCCAGCGGGAGGGCCCACGAGACCCAGTACTTC
CASSSSGRAHETQYF
>TRBJ2-1|TRBV7-9|TRBD1|.
TGTGCCAGCACCGTGGGACAGGGGGGTTACAATGAGCAGTTCTTC
CASTVGQGGYNEQFF
>TRBJ1-5|TRBV28|.|.
TGTGCCAGCAGTTTCCCCACAGGGCCCCAGCATTTT
CASSFPTGPQHF